A selection of T cell receptor beta chains follows, all from one sample in a study of patients and donors after allogeneic stem cell transplantation. From the RT-PCR reads, TCRdb called clonotypes with MiXCR, one entry per CDR3 protein. The repertoire consists of about 960,000 distinct CDR3 sequences, with more than 15% occurring once and the leading ten covering 6%. The specimen was blood, either unsorted or a sorted T cell fraction (not recorded which). The source is a human donor who was either an allogeneic HSCT recipient or a stem cell or donor lymphocyte infusion donor (not recorded which). It is not recorded whose cells these are; they may come from a transplant donor. The CDR3 runs from the conserved cysteine through the conserved F or W. D genes are given only for firm matches. The size field is filled for only some rows; it gives once, few, many or a size class.

TRBJ1-6,TRBV10-3,few,.,CAISESTWGPLHF,TGTGCCATCAGTGAGTCGACGTGGGGACCCCTCCACTTT
TRBJ1-3,TRBV4-1,.,.,CASSQGQQGNTIYF,TGCGCCAGCAGCCAAGGCCAACAAGGAAACACCATATATTTT
TRBJ2-4,TRBV12-3/TRBV12-4,few,TRBD1,CASRGDRQGDIQYF,TGTGCCAGCAGAGGGGACAGGCAAGGAGACATTCAGTACTTC
TRBJ2-1,TRBV9,few,.,CASSVTGNLVDEQFF,TGTGCCAGCAGCGTGACGGGTAATTTGGTCGATGAGCAGTTCTTC
TRBJ1-2,TRBV5-1,few,TRBD1,CASSGGQGANYGYTF,TGCGCCAGCAGCGGGGGACAGGGGGCCAACTATGGCTACACCTTC
TRBJ1-3,TRBV7-8,few,.,CASSEPVQPGNTIYF,TGTGCCAGCAGCGAACCAGTACAACCTGGAAACACCATATATTTT
TRBJ2-5,TRBV6-1,.,TRBD2,CASSPGTSGYQETQYF,TGTGCCAGCAGTCCCGGGACTAGCGGGTACCAAGAGACCCAGTACTTC
TRBJ2-1,TRBV4-3,.,TRBD1,CASSQGGTGYNEQFF,TGCGCCAGCAGCCAAGGAGGGACAGGGTACAATGAGCAGTTCTTC
TRBJ2-7,TRBV25-1,few,TRBD1,CASSELQGGSYEQYF,TGTGCCAGCAGTGAGCTACAGGGGGGCTCCTACGAGCAGTACTTC
TRBJ1-1,TRBV12-3/TRBV12-4,many,.,CASSQEAFF,TGTGCCAGCAGCCAGGAAGCTTTCTTT
TRBJ2-3,TRBV4-2,few,TRBD2,CASSQGASGRGSTDTQYF,TGTGCCAGCAGCCAGGGGGCTAGCGGGAGGGGGAGCACAGATACGCAGTATTTT
TRBJ2-7,TRBV5-8,.,.,CASSFGSGTQVYEQYF,TGTGCCAGCAGCTTCGGGTCAGGAACACAGGTCTACGAGCAGTACTTC
TRBJ1-4,TRBV7-9,.,.,CASSRRPLTVTNEKLFF,TGTGCCAGCAGCCGGAGGCCTTTAACAGTTACTAATGAAAAACTGTTTTTT
TRBJ1-1,TRBV20-1,few,.,CSARDAKLVGYTEAFF,TGCAGTGCTAGAGATGCCAAGTTGGTGGGGTACACTGAAGCTTTCTTT